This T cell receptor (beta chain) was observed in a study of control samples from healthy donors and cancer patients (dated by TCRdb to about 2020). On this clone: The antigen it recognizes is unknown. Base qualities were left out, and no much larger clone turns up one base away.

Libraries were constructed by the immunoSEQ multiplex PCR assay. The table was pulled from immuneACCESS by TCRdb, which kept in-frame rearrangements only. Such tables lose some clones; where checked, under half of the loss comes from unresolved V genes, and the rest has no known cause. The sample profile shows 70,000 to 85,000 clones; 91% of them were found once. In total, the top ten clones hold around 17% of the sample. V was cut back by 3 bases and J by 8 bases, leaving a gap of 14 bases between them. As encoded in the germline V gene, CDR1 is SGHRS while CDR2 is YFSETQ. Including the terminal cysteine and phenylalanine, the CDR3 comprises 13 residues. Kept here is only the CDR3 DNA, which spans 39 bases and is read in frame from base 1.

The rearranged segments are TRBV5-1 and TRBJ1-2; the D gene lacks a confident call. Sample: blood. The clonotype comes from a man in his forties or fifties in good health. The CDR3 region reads CASSSGESWGYTF. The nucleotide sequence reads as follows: TGCGCCAGCAGCTCCGGCGAGTCTTGGGGCTACACCTTC.